This TCR beta chain stems from a study of tumor-infiltrating lymphocytes in localized non-small cell lung cancer. Repertoires were generated with immunoSEQ multiplex PCR, while TCRdb's copy carries only in-frame clones and drops some. This sample has some 6,000 clones; approximately 72% occur once, and the top ten carry more than 13%. This clone was recorded a few times. This CDR3 spans 14 amino acids. V was cut by 2 bases and J by 6 bases, with 10 bases left in between. The germline gives CDR1 SGHTA, CDR2 FQGTGA. This sequence joins TRBV7-3 and TRBJ2-2; D is undetermined. The receptor was isolated from a human donor with non-small cell lung cancer. Sequencing was done on a sample of uninvolved lung tissue not adjacent to the tumor. The CDR3 spells CASSLQRGSGELFF. In nucleotides, the CDR3 is TGTGCCAGCAGCTTACAAAGAGGATCCGGGGAGCTGTTTTTT.